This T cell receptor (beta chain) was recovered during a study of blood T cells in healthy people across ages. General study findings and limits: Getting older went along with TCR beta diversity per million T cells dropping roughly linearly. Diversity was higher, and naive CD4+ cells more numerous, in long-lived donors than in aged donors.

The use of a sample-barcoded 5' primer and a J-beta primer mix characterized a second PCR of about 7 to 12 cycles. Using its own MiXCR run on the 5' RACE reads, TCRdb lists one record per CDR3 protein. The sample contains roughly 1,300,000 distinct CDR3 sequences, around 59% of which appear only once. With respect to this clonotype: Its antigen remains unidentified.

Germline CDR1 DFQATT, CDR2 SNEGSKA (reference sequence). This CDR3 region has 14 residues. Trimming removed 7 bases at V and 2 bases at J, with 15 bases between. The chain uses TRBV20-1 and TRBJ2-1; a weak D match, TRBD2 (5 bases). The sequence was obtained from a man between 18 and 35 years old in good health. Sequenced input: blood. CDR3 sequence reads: CSVYRENTYNEQFF. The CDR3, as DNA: TGCAGTGTTTATCGGGAAAACACCTACAATGAGCAGTTCTTC.